The TCR beta chain under discussion was sequenced for a study of metastatic and nonmetastatic thyroid tumors. This clone was counted only a few times. Thyroid surgery took place with no prior treatment in any patient. TCRdb re-analyzed the PCR reads through MiXCR. Here the sample spans roughly 8,000 clones, 20% to 30% being singletons. The trim removed 6 bases at V and 0 bases at J, leaving 5 bases unmatched. The CDR3 loop spans 15 amino acids. Per germline, CDR1 MDHEN and CDR2 SYDVKM. The rearrangement uses TRBV28 and TRBJ2-7; 10 positions match TRBD1. Sequencing was performed on tumor tissue. This TCR derives from a female donor with papillary thyroid cancer or a benign thyroid nodule (not recorded which). Some clones in this sample may be carry-over from other donors' samples. The CDR3 nucleotides are TGTGCCAGCAGAGGGGGGGACAGGGGCTCCTACGAGCAGTACTTC. This sequence encodes CASRGGDRGSYEQYF.